The clone carrying this TCR beta chain has a count of ten or more. This entry comes from a study of T cells after yellow fever vaccination. TCRdb fed the 5' RACE reads into MiXCR, producing one record per CDR3 protein. The table lists some 390,000 distinct CDR3 sequences, 6% to 8% of them singletons. The germline CDR1 and CDR2 sequences are SQVTM and ANQGSEA. This CDR3 comprises 13 residues. V trimming: 8 bases; J trimming: 1 base; junction bases outside the gene matches: 5. The source of this sequence is a man aged 25 to 40 who received the YFV17D yellow fever vaccine. The genes are TRBV29-1 and TRBJ2-3; 8 bases are a match to TRBD1. Sequences were derived from PBMCs, sampled 5 days after the yellow fever booster vaccination. The CDR3 reads CSNSGQGTDTQYF. DNA of the CDR3: TGCAGCAACTCGGGACAGGGCACAGATACGCAGTATTTT.